The source of this TCR beta chain is a study of blood T cell repertoires in COVID-19. This CDR3 comprises 13 residues. Trimming took 5 bases from V and 2 from J, leaving 10 bases between them. Germline V lookup: CDR1 LNHDA, CDR2 SQIVND (reference sequence). The authors' processing: Amplification of reference gene primers was used by the study to estimate nucleated cell counts. Generated by immunoSEQ multiplex PCR, the TCRdb table keeps only in-frame clones and is missing some. V, J and clone size are those of that table, while D and trimming were read from the DNA. Of 200,000 to 300,000 clones listed, approximately 87% were seen once; the top ten hold roughly 8.6%.

The TCR was taken from a human donor in a cohort sampled during active COVID-19. The sequencing input was peripheral blood. This chain joins TRBV19 and TRBJ2-7; tentatively, D is TRBD2 (5 bases). CDR3 amino acids: CASSLGDPYEQYF. In nucleotides, the CDR3 is TGTGCCAGTAGTCTGGGAGACCCCTACGAGCAGTACTTC.